This entry lists 15 T cell receptor beta chains sequenced from one sample in a study of T cell clusters in autoimmune cytopenias. TRB amplification used around 0.25 ug of peripheral blood genomic DNA. TRB was amplified by touch-down multiplex PCR, primer pools A and B combined. TCRdb reworked the multiplex PCR reads into one entry per CDR3 protein, no DNA. The sample has about 5,000 distinct CDR3 sequences, and its top ten clones hold 55%. The sample was also linked to a second study, of T cell repertoires in aging, cancer and after chemotherapy.

The sequencing input was peripheral blood. All receptors come from a human donor with chronic lymphocytic leukemia. The donor label of this sample is uncertain.

The chain employs TRBV6-5 and TRBJ1-5; TCRdb's assignment of TRBD1 cannot be checked, as there is no DNA. Germline loops: CDR1 MNHEY, CDR2 SVGAGI. This CDR3 region has 16 residues. The CDR3 here is CASSPRTGSSNQPQHF.

The V and J genes are TRBV6-2 or TRBV6-3 and TRBJ1-5; TCRdb designates TRBD1, a call that cannot be tested without DNA. Per germline, CDR1 MNHEY and CDR2 SVGEGT. This CDR3 has 16 residues. The CDR3 spells CASSYRRGSKEQPQHF.

This chain uses TRBV7-2 with TRBJ2-1; TCRdb picks TRBD2, but there is no DNA to check that call. CDR3 length: 14 amino acids. The V gene's germline CDR1 is SGHTA and CDR2 FQGNSA. Here the CDR3 reads CASSIERLDNEQFF.

Measured by frequency, this clonotype is medium-sized (0.01 to 0.1%). This chain links TRBV5-5 with TRBJ2-5; the D call of TRBD2 rests on TCRdb alone, since no DNA is present to check it. CDR3 size: 13 residues. CDR1 and CDR2 (germline): SGHKS, YYEKEE (reference sequence). This CDR3 is CASSLEGRETQYF.

The chain links TRBV19 to TRBJ2-5. Per the germline V gene, CDR1 is LNHDA and CDR2 is SQIVND (reference sequence). The CDR3 spans 13 residues. CDR3 loop: CASTGWGQETQYF.

This chain joins TRBV10-3 and TRBJ2-4; TCRdb reports TRBD1, a call that lacks DNA to check it against. CDR3 length: 14 amino acids. Germline CDR1 is ENHRY and CDR2 is SYGVKD. The CDR3 sequence: CAIKPGQGKNIQYF.

The J gene is TRBJ1-2, the V gene TRBV19; TCRdb selects TRBD1, and the lack of DNA leaves this call unchecked. CDR3 size: 16 residues. Germline-derived CDR1 and CDR2 are LNHDA and SQIVND (reference sequence). The chain's CDR3 is CASSIDGAGLEYGYTF.

The chain recombines TRBV5-1 with TRBJ2-1; the TRBD1 assignment by TCRdb is unverifiable without DNA. Germline loops: CDR1 SGHRS, CDR2 YFSETQ. The CDR3 consists of 15 residues. CDR3 sequence reads: CASSFGGGIPNEQFF.

V gene TRBV6-1 combines with J gene TRBJ2-4; absent DNA, TCRdb's TRBD1 call cannot be checked. CDR1 is MNHNS, CDR2 SASEGT, per germline. This CDR3 has 13 amino acids. This CDR3 reads CASSLSAKNIQYF.

Measured by frequency, this clonotype is medium-sized. The rearrangement links TRBV19 to TRBJ1-2. Germline V gene lookup returns CDR1 LNHDA and CDR2 SQIVND (reference sequence). CDR3 length: 11 amino acids. The CDR3 reads CASSRIYGYTF.

The CDR3 sequence is CASRPSSTGRTQETQYF. The chain carries TRBV6-5 and TRBJ2-5; TCRdb lists TRBD1, though no DNA is available to test this call. The CDR3 loop spans 17 amino acids. Germline CDR1 reads MNHEY; CDR2 reads SVGAGI.

The rearrangement uses TRBV20-1 and TRBJ1-2; the D gene TCRdb calls, TRBD1, cannot be checked with no DNA. CDR1 and CDR2 (germline): DFQATT, SNEGSKA (reference sequence). This CDR3 has 13 residues. CDR3 in amino acids: CSASRRGQDGYTF.

Measured by frequency, this clonotype is medium-sized. The chain couples TRBV27 to TRBJ2-1; TCRdb outputs TRBD1, but without DNA this stays unchecked. Per germline, CDR1 MNHEY and CDR2 SMNVEV (reference sequence). This CDR3 is 13 amino acids long. This CDR3 is CASSPPGPLEQFF.

J is TRBJ2-4 and V is TRBV29-1; TCRdb selects TRBD1, and the lack of DNA leaves this call unchecked. CDR3 length: 14 amino acids. CDR1 SQVTM and CDR2 ANQGSEA come from the germline V gene. The CDR3 is CSVEKGGGKNIQYF.

Judged by frequency, this clonotype is medium-sized (0.01 to 0.1%). The gene calls are TRBV29-1 and TRBJ2-3; TCRdb's D gene call, TRBD2, goes unchecked for lack of DNA. This CDR3 spans 15 amino acids. The germline V gene encodes CDR1 SQVTM and CDR2 ANQGSEA. CDR3 loop: CSVGIGQGRTDTQYF.